This entry concerns a single T cell receptor (beta chain). Its antigen is still unknown. The source of the sample is a study of radiotherapy plus CTLA-4 blockade in lung cancer. Study-wide results and limits: Clones derived from tumor TCRs expanded in blood after radiotherapy plus ipilimumab.

Profiled with immunoSEQ multiplex PCR; TCRdb holds only in-frame clones, not every one. The sample comprises about 120,000 clones, approximately 80% of which are singletons, and roughly 5.2% rests with the top ten. Sequencing was performed on peripheral blood, taken from a patient treated with radiotherapy plus ipilimumab. This receptor was taken from a human donor with non-small cell lung cancer who had a partial response to radiotherapy plus ipilimumab.

CDR3 in DNA: TGCAGCGTTGAACCAGGCAACACTGAAGCTTTCTTT. It codes for CSVEPGNTEAFF. The chain employs TRBV29-1 and TRBJ1-1; D remains unclear. Trimming left V 2 bases short and J 2 bases short, with 6 bases between. This CDR3 contains 12 residues. Germline-derived CDR1 and CDR2 are SQVTM and ANQGSEA.